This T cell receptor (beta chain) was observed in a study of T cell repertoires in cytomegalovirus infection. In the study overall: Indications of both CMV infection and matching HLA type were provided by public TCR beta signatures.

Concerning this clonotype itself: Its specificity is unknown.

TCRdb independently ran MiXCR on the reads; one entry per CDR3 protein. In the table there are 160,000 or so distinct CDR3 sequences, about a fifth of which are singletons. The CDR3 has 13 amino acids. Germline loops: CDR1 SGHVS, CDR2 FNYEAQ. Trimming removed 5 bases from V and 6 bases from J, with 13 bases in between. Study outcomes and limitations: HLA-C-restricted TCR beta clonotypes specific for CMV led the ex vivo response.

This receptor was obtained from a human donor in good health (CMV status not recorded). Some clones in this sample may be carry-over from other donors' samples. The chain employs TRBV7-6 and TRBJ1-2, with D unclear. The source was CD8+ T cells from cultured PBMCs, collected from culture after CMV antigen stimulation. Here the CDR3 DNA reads TGTGCCAGCAGCCAGAGAACGGAGGATGGCTACACCTTC. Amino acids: CASSQRTEDGYTF.